The 10 T cell receptor beta chains given below trace back to one sample, sequenced in a study of response to subunit inactivated influenza vaccine. TCRdb used MiXCR to reprocess the RT-PCR reads, holding one entry per CDR3 protein. The sample has about 520,000 distinct CDR3 sequences, 7.2% seen once. The material sequenced was PBMCs from blood, taken around 2 years after vaccination. The receptor source for this set is a man between 50 and 75 years old who received an inactivated influenza vaccine.

The chain joins TRBV28 to TRBJ2-3; the D gene is possibly TRBD1 (5 bases). The V end was cut by 6 bases, the J end by 6 bases, with 10 bases between. The CDR3 sequence is 12 residues long. CDR1 is MDHEN and CDR2 is SYDVKM in the germline V gene. The CDR3, as DNA: TGTGCCAGCAGGCGTAGGGGTGATACGCAGTATTTT. The encoded protein is CASRRRGDTQYF. The full variable domain, its missing parts supplied by reference TRBV28 and TRBJ2-3, is DVKVTQSSRYLVKRTGEKVFLECVQDMDHENMFWYRQDPGLGLRLIYFSYDVKMKEKGDIPEGYSVSREKKERFSLILESASTNQTSMYLCASRRRGDTQYFGPGTRLTVL.

This clonotype was counted many times. CDR3 sequence: CSANQGLTDTQYF. CDR3 coding DNA: TGCAGTGCTAACCAAGGACTAACAGATACGCAGTATTTT. The chain is built from TRBV20-1 and TRBJ2-3, with a tentative D call TRBD2 (6 bases). Germline CDR1 reads DFQATT; CDR2 reads SNEGSKA (reference sequence). The CDR3 length is 13 residues. The germline V and J ends were trimmed by 4 bases and 3 bases, with 11 bases remaining between them.

This clonotype appeared a few times. V usage is TRBV6-5 and J usage is TRBJ2-5; 9 nucleotides line up with TRBD2. Germline CDR1 and CDR2: MNHEY and SVGAGI. The CDR3 spans 14 residues. Losses at the gene ends were 2 bases for V and 9 bases for J; bases not matched to a gene: 7. In nucleotides, the CDR3 is TGTGCCAGCAGTTACGGGACTAGCTCCGTCGCCCAGTACTTC. Amino acids: CASSYGTSSVAQYF.

This clonotype has a count of ten or more. V gene TRBV14 combines with J gene TRBJ2-7; possibly TRBD1 for D (6 bases). Germline V gene data show CDR1 as SGHDN and CDR2 as FVKESK. The V end was cut by 2 bases, the J end by 4 bases, with 9 bases between. The CDR3 is 13 residues long. CDR3 in DNA: TGTGCCAGCAGCCAATACAGGGCGTACGAGCAGTACTTC. Residues: CASSQYRAYEQYF.

The table lists this clonotype with a few counts. The genes are TRBV20-1 and TRBJ2-7; tentatively, D is TRBD1 (5 bases). This CDR3 has 12 residues. Between the trimmed V and J ends, which lost 7 bases and 2 bases, there was a span of 12 bases. The germline V gene encodes CDR1 DFQATT and CDR2 SNEGSKA (reference sequence). Written as DNA, the CDR3 is TGCAGTGTGGGGCAGCCCACCTACGAGCAGTACTTC. Translation: CSVGQPTYEQYF.

This chain links TRBV27 with TRBJ1-6; D is unresolved. V was cut by 3 bases and J by 0 bases, with 9 bases left in between. CDR1 MNHEY and CDR2 SMNVEV come from the germline V gene (reference sequence). This CDR3 contains 16 residues. CDR3 in DNA: TGTGCCAGCAGTTTTTCGCAGAGCTCCTATAATTCACCCCTCCACTTT. Translated: CASSFSQSSYNSPLHF.

This clonotype showed up just a few times. The V call is TRBV7-9, the J call TRBJ1-6, with a tentative D call TRBD1 (6 bases). Trimming removed 4 bases from V and 9 bases from J, with 22 bases in between. The germline CDR1 and CDR2 sequences are SEHNR and FQNEAQ (reference sequence). This CDR3 comprises 17 residues. CDR3 DNA sequence: TGTGCCAGCAGCTCACTAGGGGGTCGGGATGGAGCTTCACCCCTCCACTTT. This sequence encodes CASSSLGGRDGASPLHF.

This clonotype was observed a handful of times. The rearrangement joins TRBV6-2 or TRBV6-3 to TRBJ2-2; 8 bases agree with TRBD2. This CDR3 has 19 residues. In germline, CDR1 is MNHEY, CDR2 SVGEGT. Trimming cost V 0 bases and J 1 base; bases outside gene matches: 10. The CDR3 protein is CASSYSGLSGSQNTGELFF. Written as DNA, the CDR3 is TGTGCCAGCAGTTACTCCGGCCTGAGCGGGAGCCAGAACACCGGGGAGCTGTTTTTT.

The V and J genes are TRBV20-1 and TRBJ2-3; either TRBD1 or TRBD2 may supply D (6 bases each). Germline CDR1 is DFQATT and CDR2 is SNEGSKA (reference sequence). Trimming pared 1 base from V and 2 bases from J, leaving 22 bases between. The CDR3 extends over 18 amino acids. The CDR3 region is CSARGIPGAGLYTDTQYF. CDR3 DNA sequence: TGCAGTGCTAGAGGCATCCCGGGGGCCGGTCTCTACACAGATACGCAGTATTTT.

This chain links TRBV29-1 with TRBJ2-1; the match to TRBD2 covers 12 bases. The ends lost 6 bases at V and 4 bases at J; junction bases unmatched: 4. The CDR3 sequence is 14 residues long. The germline V gene encodes CDR1 SQVTM and CDR2 ANQGSEA. In nucleotides, the CDR3 is TGCAGCGTAGTGACTAGCGGGAGTTACAATGAGCAGTTCTTC. Translating gives CSVVTSGSYNEQFF.